This entry is about one T cell receptor beta chain. Its antigen is currently unknown. The junction departs from germline at one end; a sequencing error may be responsible. Sample time point: week 35, safety follow-up. It was 300 ug of mutant IDH1 20-mer peptide that made up each vaccine dose, given with topical imiquimod. This sample is part of a study of a mutant IDH1 vaccine in newly diagnosed glioma. The overall study: Vaccine dosing followed radiotherapy by 4-6 weeks, or accompanied temozolomide cycles.

Germline assignment: CDR1 MNHNY and CDR2 SVGAGI (reference sequence). This CDR3 is built from 12 residues. Method: immunoSEQ multiplex PCR; TCRdb's copy keeps in-frame clones and lacks some. The sample lists fewer than 35,000 clones, around 80% seen once, with around 7.6% in the top ten. The chain combines TRBV6-6 with TRBJ2-1; a possible D gene is TRBD2 (5 bases). The material was PBMCs, obtained from a glioma patient whose treatment included an IDH1 peptide vaccine. The receptor was isolated from a man aged 50 to 59 with glioma. CDR3 nucleotides: TGTGCCAGCAGGCCGGACTCTCCTGAGGAGTTCTTC. It translates to CASRPDSPEEFF.